This TCR beta chain is drawn from a study of CD8+ T cells in alopecia areata. Study-level findings and limits: TCR sharing across patients was less clear than in mice, possibly HLA-related. Treatment with tofacitinib significantly lowered scalp clonality and reduced expanded CD8+ clones among the top 100.

Turning to this clone: Antigen unknown.

The sample's treatment: oral pan-JAK inhibitor, 5-10 mg twice daily. cDNA reverse transcribed from extracted RNA served as the sequencing template. Sequencing used immunoSEQ multiplex PCR; TCRdb keeps in-frame clones, though not all of them. The sample includes over 95,000 clones, 61% of them seen just once. The material was CD8+ T cells sorted from blood, obtained at week 4, from a patient treated with tofacitinib. The source of this sequence is a human donor with alopecia areata.

The CDR3 nucleotides read TGTGCCAGGGGGGGCGGACTAGCCCTAGGGGATGAGCAGTTCTTC. It yields the protein CARGGGLALGDEQFF. This chain uses TRBV2 with TRBJ2-1; the match to TRBD2 covers 8 bases. After removal of 9 bases from V and 8 bases from J, the junction contained 15 bases not matched to a gene. Germline CDR1 is SNHLY and CDR2 is FYNNEI. This CDR3 has 15 amino acids.